The 2 T cell receptor beta chains below come from one sample, sequenced in a study of blood T cell repertoires in COVID-19. TCRdb's table, derived via immunoSEQ multiplex PCR, lists solely in-frame clones and lacks some. Of around 69,000 clones in the sample, approximately 85% were seen once. Sample: peripheral blood. The receptor set was obtained from a man in his forties or fifties with acute or convalescent COVID-19.

The chain employs TRBV5-6 and TRBJ2-2, with TRBD1 identical over 8 bases. CDR1 is SGHDT, CDR2 YYEEEE, per germline. CDR3 size: 15 residues. After removal of 4 bases from V and 6 bases from J, the junction contained 8 bases not matched to a gene. The CDR3 reads CASSPRDRSAGELFF. CDR3 sequence (DNA): TGTGCCAGCAGCCCCCGGGACAGGTCCGCCGGGGAGCTGTTTTTT.

This clone has a single count. DNA of the CDR3: TGTGCCAGCAGATCCACGGGGGGCGAGGAGACCCAGTACTTC. It translates to CASRSTGGEETQYF. The rearrangement joins TRBV6-6 to TRBJ2-5; D is perhaps TRBD2 (7 bases). CDR1 is MNHNY and CDR2 is SVGAGI in the germline V gene (reference sequence). There are 14 residues in the CDR3. The V end lost 6 bases, the J end lost 5 bases, and 16 bases lay between the germline ends.